The 27 T cell receptor beta chains presented below share a single source sample, sequenced in a study of blood T cells in healthy people across ages. Combining a sample-barcoded 5' primer with a J-beta primer mix, a second PCR ran for roughly 7 to 12 cycles. TCRdb processed the 5' RACE reads anew with MiXCR; each CDR3 protein has one entry. The table lists around 320,000 distinct CDR3 sequences, 25% to 30% of them singletons, with 25% to 30% in the top ten. The sample taken for sequencing was blood. These receptors were collected from a woman between 70 and 85 years old in good health.

The V gene is TRBV20-1, the J gene TRBJ1-5; D is unresolved. The germline V gene has CDR1 DFQATT and CDR2 SNEGSKA (reference sequence). The CDR3 length is 13 residues. V shed 5 bases and J shed 6 bases, with 14 bases lying between them. The CDR3: CSASSEKAQPQHF. The CDR3 region has the DNA TGCAGTGCTTCGTCGGAGAAAGCTCAGCCCCAGCATTTT.

In its sample, this clonotype was seen many times. This chain joins TRBV11-2 and TRBJ2-7, with D perhaps assigned TRBD1 or TRBD2 (6 bases each). Per germline, CDR1 SGHAT and CDR2 FQNNGV. CDR3 length: 15 amino acids. Trimming removed 6 bases at V and 7 bases at J, with 22 bases between. The CDR3 DNA sequence: TGTGCCAGCAGTCCGACGAGGGGGGTTCTGCGTGAGCAGTACTTC. Translation: CASSPTRGVLREQYF.

A few counts support this clonotype. This sequence joins TRBV6-1 and TRBJ2-5, with a tentative D call TRBD2 (6 bases). The DNA matches TRBJ2-1 better at its end, which makes the J call doubtful. The CDR3 sequence is 16 residues long. Germline CDR1 and CDR2: MNHNS and SASEGT. CDR3 sequence: CASSRKGMREYNEQFF. For the CDR3, the DNA is TGTGCCAGCAGCCGCAAAGGGATGCGGGAATACAATGAGCAGTTCTTC.

This clonotype was recorded a few times. CDR3 sequence: CSARGQGREETQYF. CDR3 nucleotides: TGCAGTGCTAGGGGACAGGGGAGGGAAGAGACCCAGTACTTC. The J gene is TRBJ2-5, the V gene TRBV20-1; 10 positions agree with TRBD1. This CDR3 spans 14 amino acids. Germline lookup yields CDR1 DFQATT and CDR2 SNEGSKA (reference sequence). J lost 3 bases, V lost 3 bases, and 4 bases had no gene match.

The chain has TRBV2 and TRBJ1-2; 7 nucleotides line up with TRBD1. This CDR3 comprises 13 residues. Germline values: CDR1 SNHLY, CDR2 FYNNEI. The J segment lost 2 bases and the V segment lost 7 bases, leaving 4 bases of the junction unmatched. CDR3 sequence (DNA): TGTGCCAGCAAGACAGGGAGGAACTATGGCTACACCTTC. Translation: CASKTGRNYGYTF.

This clonotype came up a few times. The V call is TRBV28, the J call TRBJ2-7; maybe TRBD1 (6 bases). The ends were cut back, 6 bases at V and 6 bases at J, with 12 bases in the middle. CDR1 is MDHEN and CDR2 is SYDVKM in the germline V gene. The CDR3 consists of 12 residues. The CDR3 DNA sequence: TGTGCCAGCAGAACAGGGCTTGTCGAGCAGTACTTC. Protein sequence: CASRTGLVEQYF.

In its sample, this clonotype was seen a few times. V gene TRBV7-9 combines with J gene TRBJ2-6; 7 positions match TRBD1. The germline CDR1 and CDR2 sequences are SEHNR and FQNEAQ (reference sequence). The CDR3 runs to 16 residues. V lost 4 bases to trimming and J lost 1 base; unmatched junction nucleotides: 4. CDR3 residues: CASSYDRASGANVLTF. The CDR3 coding sequence is TGTGCCAGCAGCTATGACAGGGCTTCTGGGGCCAACGTCCTGACTTTC.

The rearrangement joins TRBV29-1 to TRBJ1-1; D remains unclear. Germline CDR1 SQVTM, CDR2 ANQGSEA. Trimming took 6 bases from V and 0 from J, leaving 11 bases between them. The CDR3 is made up of 13 amino acids. CDR3 bases: TGCAGCGTAAAGAACCTCATGAACACTGAAGCTTTCTTT. Its translation: CSVKNLMNTEAFF.

This clonotype came up many times. The gene calls are TRBV29-1 and TRBJ2-5; 10 bases are shared with TRBD2. The germline V gene encodes CDR1 SQVTM and CDR2 ANQGSEA. V shed 6 bases and J 4 bases; nucleotides not matched to a gene: 2. The CDR3 is made up of 12 amino acids. The CDR3 DNA reads TGCAGCGTAAGACTAGCGGGAGAGACCCAGTACTTC. As protein: CSVRLAGETQYF.

The table lists this clonotype with many counts. V gene TRBV29-1 combines with J gene TRBJ1-3; no clear D. The CDR3 contains 13 residues. CDR1 and CDR2 (germline): SQVTM, ANQGSEA. Trimming removed 6 bases from V and 3 bases from J, with 12 bases in between. The DNA for the CDR3 is TGCAGCGTCAGGCCATCTGGTGGAAACACCATATATTTT. Its translation: CSVRPSGGNTIYF.

This clonotype came up a few times. The gene calls are TRBV28 and TRBJ1-5; possibly TRBD1 for D (5 bases). This CDR3 contains 16 residues. V lost 4 bases and J 2 bases, leaving 15 bases between the germline ends. Germline loops: CDR1 MDHEN, CDR2 SYDVKM. The CDR3 DNA is TGTGCCAGCAGTTCACCTAGGGGCGAGGGCAATCAGCCCCAGCATTTT. It is translated as CASSSPRGEGNQPQHF.

The chain has TRBV5-6 and TRBJ1-3; 10 nucleotides line up with TRBD1. J lost 2 bases, V lost 4 bases, and 6 bases had no gene match. Germline V gene sequence: CDR1 SGHDT, CDR2 YYEEEE. The CDR3 sequence is 16 residues long. CDR3 sequence (DNA): TGTGCCAGCAGCCCCCGGACAGGGGGGCCTGGAAACACCATATATTTT. Residues: CASSPRTGGPGNTIYF.

This clonotype was detected ten times or more. The chain combines TRBV28 with TRBJ1-5, with D possibly being TRBD1 (6 bases). CDR1 is MDHEN, CDR2 SYDVKM, per germline. V dropped 3 bases and J dropped 7 bases, with 13 bases sitting between them. The CDR3 has 14 residues. CDR3 region: CASSLGQGRQPQHF. The CDR3, as DNA: TGTGCCAGCAGTTTGGGGCAGGGGAGACAGCCCCAGCATTTT.

V and J are TRBV27 and TRBJ2-7; no clear D. CDR3 length equals 14 residues. Germline V lookup: CDR1 MNHEY, CDR2 SMNVEV (reference sequence). Trimming took off 0 bases at V and 4 bases at J, with 10 bases between the two ends. The CDR3 region has the DNA TGTGCCAGCAGTTTATCAGCCAGTGATTACGAGCAGTACTTC. Translation: CASSLSASDYEQYF.

On this clonotype itself: A read error may be the cause here, since a much bigger clone is one base away. The chain has TRBV6-2 or TRBV6-3 and TRBJ2-5; no definite D call. This CDR3 contains 15 residues. Looked up from germline, CDR1 is MNHEY and CDR2 is SVGEGT. The CDR3 DNA follows: TGTGCCAGCAGCCCATCTGGGGATCCGAAAGAGACCCTGTACTTC. Its protein is CASSPSGDPKETLYF.

The V and J genes are TRBV20-1 and TRBJ2-1; 10 nucleotides match TRBD2. The CDR3 runs 16 residues. V was clipped by 6 bases and J by 7 bases; unmatched bases: 15. The germline V gene encodes CDR1 DFQATT and CDR2 SNEGSKA (reference sequence). CDR3 nucleotide sequence: TGCAGTGCCCATCTTGGCGGGCTAGCGGGAGTAAATGAGCAGTTCTTC. Protein product: CSAHLGGLAGVNEQFF.

This clonotype was picked up a small number of times. The chain recombines TRBV9 with TRBJ2-3, with 8 bases identical to TRBD1. The length of the CDR3 is 15 residues. Losses at the gene ends were 3 bases for V and 2 bases for J; bases not matched to a gene: 5. Per germline, CDR1 SGDLS and CDR2 YYNGEE. The CDR3: CASSARQGNTDTQYF. CDR3 DNA sequence: TGTGCCAGCAGCGCCCGACAGGGGAACACAGATACGCAGTATTTT.

This clonotype was seen only a few times. The chain has TRBV5-1 and TRBJ2-7; D may correspond to TRBD1 or TRBD2 (5 bases each). Germline CDR1 SGHRS, CDR2 YFSETQ. Trimming left V 5 bases short and J 3 bases short, with 15 bases between. CDR3 length: 14 amino acids. This CDR3 is CASSPGTTLYEQYF. Written as DNA, the CDR3 is TGCGCCAGCAGTCCCGGGACGACCCTCTACGAGCAGTACTTC. The full variable domain, its missing parts supplied by reference TRBV5-1 and TRBJ2-7, is KAGVTQTPRYLIKTRGQQVTLSCSPISGHRSVSWYQQTPGQGLQFLFEYFSETQRNKGNFPGRFSGRQFSNSRSEMNVSTLELGDSALYLCASSPGTTLYEQYFGPGTRLTVT.

The V gene is TRBV5-6, the J gene TRBJ2-2; D call uncertain. The CDR3 consists of 17 residues. Deletions cut 0 bases from V and 4 bases from J, with 16 bases between. Germline CDR1 reads SGHDT; CDR2 reads YYEEEE. The CDR3 DNA reads TGTGCCAGCAGCTTGGCGGGCCTACGGTGGGTCACCGGGGAGCTGTTTTTT. Translated: CASSLAGLRWVTGELFF.

This chain uses TRBV5-1 with TRBJ2-3; 12 positions match TRBD2. J gave up 0 bases and V 4 bases, and 6 bases lay outside the gene matches. From germline, CDR1 is SGHRS and CDR2 YFSETQ. This CDR3 contains 17 residues. The CDR3 sequence is CASSGTSGSFSTDTQYF. CDR3 nucleotides: TGCGCCAGCAGCGGGACTAGCGGGTCTTTTAGCACAGATACGCAGTATTTT. The full variable domain, completed using reference TRBV5-1 and TRBJ2-3, is KAGVTQTPRYLIKTRGQQVTLSCSPISGHRSVSWYQQTPGQGLQFLFEYFSETQRNKGNFPGRFSGRQFSNSRSEMNVSTLELGDSALYLCASSGTSGSFSTDTQYFGPGTRLTVL.

This clonotype was seen more than once but under ten times. The V call is TRBV20-1, the J call TRBJ2-7, with D possibly matching TRBD2 (6 bases). The V and J ends lost 3 bases and 3 bases respectively, with 15 bases between them. From germline, CDR1 is DFQATT and CDR2 SNEGSKA (reference sequence). CDR3 length: 14 residues. DNA of the CDR3: TGCAGTGCTAGTCCATGGGAAGCGGGCTACGAGCAGTACTTC. Amino acid sequence: CSASPWEAGYEQYF.

J is TRBJ1-6 and V is TRBV2, with D perhaps matching TRBD1 (5 bases). CDR3 length: 13 residues. V shed 1 base and J shed 11 bases, with 9 bases lying between them. Looked up from germline, CDR1 is SNHLY and CDR2 is FYNNEI. CDR3 DNA sequence: TGTGCCAGCAGTGAAGACGGGGCGGCACCCCTCCACTTT. This encodes CASSEDGAAPLHF.

The DNA for the CDR3 is TGTGCCAGCAGTTTGTGGAGGTCAGAGACCCAGTACTTC. Encoded protein: CASSLWRSETQYF. The chain links TRBV12-3 or TRBV12-4 to TRBJ2-5; D may be TRBD2 (5 bases). V was shortened by 3 bases and J by 4 bases, with 9 bases between the two germline ends. The CDR3 is 13 amino acids.

This clonotype was recorded many times. V and J are TRBV20-1 and TRBJ2-1; D is possibly TRBD2 (5 bases). V lost 3 bases to trimming and J lost 0 bases, with 6 bases between them. Looked up from germline, CDR1 is DFQATT and CDR2 is SNEGSKA (reference sequence). The CDR3 loop spans 13 amino acids. The CDR3 here is CSASGNSYNEQFF. The CDR3 region has the DNA TGCAGTGCTAGCGGGAACTCCTACAATGAGCAGTTCTTC.

V is TRBV3-1 and J is TRBJ2-7, with TRBD2 as a possible D gene (5 bases). This CDR3 contains 12 residues. Trimming removed 3 bases at V and 4 bases at J, with 7 bases between. From germline, CDR1 is LGHDT and CDR2 YNNKEL (reference sequence). For the CDR3, the DNA is TGTGCCAGCAGCCAGAGAGGGTACGAGCAGTACTTC. This encodes CASSQRGYEQYF.

In its sample, this clonotype was seen a few times. The chain combines TRBV24-1 with TRBJ2-7; D ambiguous. CDR1 KGHDR and CDR2 SFDVKD come from the germline V gene. The V end lost 1 base, the J end lost 4 bases, and 4 bases lay between the germline ends. CDR3 length: 12 residues. DNA of the CDR3: TGTGCCACCAGTGATTTTGGGTACGAGCAGTACTTC. Its translation: CATSDFGYEQYF.

The chain combines TRBV7-8 with TRBJ1-1; D gene unclear. The CDR3 runs 14 residues. V lost 3 bases, J lost 1 base, and 9 bases lay in between. Germline CDR1 SGHVS, CDR2 FQNEAQ. The CDR3 spells CASSFLRGNTEAFF. CDR3 nucleotides: TGTGCCAGCAGCTTTTTGCGGGGGAACACTGAAGCTTTCTTT.